Below, 21 T cell receptor beta chains from the same sample are listed, as sequenced in a study of cytomegalovirus exposure and HLA in healthy donors. Researchers ran the PCR with 60 Vbeta and 13 Jbeta primers. Profiling relied on immunoSEQ multiplex PCR, and the TCRdb table lists in-frame clones only, not all of them. Among more than 150,000 clones listed, 79% were seen once. Material: PBMCs. These receptors all stem from a girl aged 5 to 17 in good health and CMV-seropositive.

The chain is built from TRBV4-1 and TRBJ2-7; D is unresolved. V shed 0 bases and J shed 2 bases, with 11 bases lying between them. The CDR3 runs 15 residues. Looked up from germline, CDR1 is MGHRA and CDR2 is YSYEKL. The CDR3: CASSQDRGLAYEQYF. As DNA, the CDR3 is TGCGCCAGCAGCCAAGATCGCGGCTTAGCCTACGAGCAGTACTTC.

V gene TRBV5-3 combines with J gene TRBJ2-1; D not certain. TRBV5-3 is an ORF, with its function uncertain. The CDR3 covers 15 residues. V was shortened by 5 bases and J by 0 bases, with 12 bases between the two germline ends. CDR3 DNA sequence: TGTGCCAGAAGGGATAAACAGAGCTCCTACAATGAGCAGTTCTTC. Its translation is CARRDKQSSYNEQFF.

The rearrangement links TRBV5-6 to TRBJ2-1, with 9 bases fitting TRBD2. Germline assignment: CDR1 SGHDT and CDR2 YYEEEE. This CDR3 is 15 amino acids long. J lost 2 bases, V lost 4 bases, and 4 bases had no gene match. Written as DNA, the CDR3 is TGTGCCAGCAGCCGACTAGCGGTCACCTACAATGAGCAGTTCTTC. It translates to CASSRLAVTYNEQFF.

This chain uses TRBV15 with TRBJ2-1; possible D gene TRBD2, 5 bases. V lost 0 bases, J lost 9 bases, and 9 bases lay in between. The CDR3 contains 13 residues. Germline values: CDR1 LNHNV, CDR2 YYDKDF (reference sequence). CDR3 sequence (DNA): TGTGCCACCAGCAGAGATTGGGAGTTTGAGCAGTTCTTC. Protein product: CATSRDWEFEQFF.

The chain couples TRBV4-1 to TRBJ1-1; D gene uncertain. From germline, CDR1 is MGHRA and CDR2 YSYEKL. The CDR3 has 13 amino acids. The V gene lost 0 bases and the J gene lost 6 bases, with 8 bases spanning the gap. Here the CDR3 reads CASSQDGVAEAFF. DNA for the CDR3: TGCGCCAGCAGCCAAGACGGGGTCGCTGAAGCTTTCTTT.

DNA of the CDR3: TGCGCCAGCAGCCAATCGGGACAGGGTGACTATGGCTACACCTTC. Its translation: CASSQSGQGDYGYTF. V usage is TRBV4-3 and J usage is TRBJ1-2, with TRBD1 identical over 9 bases. Germline V CDR1 and CDR2: LGHNA, YSLEER. CDR3 size: 15 residues. The trim removed 2 bases at V and 3 bases at J, leaving 4 bases unmatched.

This clone was seen more than once but under ten times. The rearrangement links TRBV9 to TRBJ2-1; 9 nucleotides agree with TRBD2. Germline V gene lookup returns CDR1 SGDLS and CDR2 YYNGEE. The CDR3 loop spans 16 amino acids. The V segment lost 0 bases and the J segment 7 bases; nucleotides outside the gene matches: 8. CDR3 DNA: TGTGCCAGCAGCGTAGGGGCGGGGGGGCTTGGGAATGAGCAGTTCTTC. Its translation: CASSVGAGGLGNEQFF.

The V call is TRBV19, the J call TRBJ1-3, with 11 bases aligning to TRBD1. CDR1 LNHDA and CDR2 SQIVND come from the germline V gene (reference sequence). The V and J ends lost 5 bases and 3 bases, in that order; junction bases with no gene match: 6. The CDR3 consists of 16 residues. DNA of the CDR3: TGTGCCAGTAGTCGTGGACAGGGGGCTTATGGAAACACCATATATTTT. It yields the protein CASSRGQGAYGNTIYF.

The chain joins TRBV19 to TRBJ1-2; possible D gene TRBD1, 5 bases. Trimming removed 7 bases at V and 2 bases at J, with 14 bases between. Germline V gene lookup returns CDR1 LNHDA and CDR2 SQIVND (reference sequence). CDR3 length: 14 amino acids. The CDR3 is CASTAFGGNYGYTF. The CDR3, as DNA: TGTGCCAGTACCGCTTTTGGGGGGAACTATGGCTACACCTTC. Variable domain in full (rest from reference TRBV19 and TRBJ1-2): DGGITQSPKYLFRKEGQNVTLSCEQNLNHDAMYWYRQDPGQGLRLIYYSQIVNDFQKGDIAEGYSVSREKKESFPLTVTSAQKNPTAFYLCASTAFGGNYGYTFGSGTRLTVV.

This rearrangement joins TRBV4-2 to TRBJ1-1; perhaps TRBD1 as D (5 bases). V lost 0 bases and J 0 bases, leaving 8 bases between the germline ends. The germline V gene encodes CDR1 LGHNA and CDR2 YNFKEQ. The CDR3 contains 15 residues. The CDR3 loop reads CASSQETAMNTEAFF. For the CDR3, the DNA is TGTGCCAGCAGCCAAGAGACAGCTATGAACACTGAAGCTTTCTTT.

The chain joins TRBV6-1 to TRBJ1-2, with TRBD1 matching 8 bases. Trimming at V came to 1 base and at J to 4 bases, leaving 5 bases not matched to a gene. CDR1 MNHNS and CDR2 SASEGT come from the germline V gene. This CDR3 is 15 amino acids long. The DNA for the CDR3 is TGTGCCAGCAGTGAAGGGACAGGGTCCCCCTATGGCTACACCTTC. Protein sequence: CASSEGTGSPYGYTF.

V and J are TRBV7-9 and TRBJ2-2; tentatively, D is TRBD1 (6 bases). Trimming cost V 3 bases and J 3 bases, with 17 bases left between them. From germline, CDR1 is SEHNR and CDR2 FQNEAQ (reference sequence). CDR3 length: 17 amino acids. CDR3 DNA sequence: TGTGCCAGCAGCTTTTTGACGTTAGGGGGAGACACCGGGGAGCTGTTTTTT. This encodes CASSFLTLGGDTGELFF.

The J gene is TRBJ1-2, the V gene TRBV5-6; the match to TRBD1 covers 11 bases. The CDR3 loop spans 15 amino acids. V trimming: 4 bases; J trimming: 4 bases; junction bases outside the gene matches: 6. Germline assignment: CDR1 SGHDT and CDR2 YYEEEE. The CDR3 spells CASSNRDRGFYGYTF. In nucleotides, the CDR3 is TGTGCCAGCAGCAACCGGGACAGGGGGTTCTATGGCTACACCTTC. Full variable domain (missing parts from reference TRBV5-6 and TRBJ1-2): DAGVTQSPTHLIKTRGQQVTLRCSPKSGHDTVSWYQQALGQGPQFIFQYYEEEERQRGNFPDRFSGHQFPNYSSELNVNALLLGDSALYLCASSNRDRGFYGYTFGSGTRLTVV.

This clone was found once. This sequence joins TRBV4-3 and TRBJ2-5, with D perhaps matching TRBD1 (5 bases). The V gene's germline CDR1 is LGHNA and CDR2 YSLEER. This CDR3 has 16 residues. Trimming removed 2 bases from V and 2 bases from J, with 15 bases in between. The chain's CDR3 is CASSQLVQGVQETQYF. As DNA, the CDR3 is TGCGCCAGCAGCCAATTAGTGCAGGGCGTACAAGAGACCCAGTACTTC.

The J gene is TRBJ2-1, the V gene TRBV11-2; 8 nucleotides align to TRBD2. This CDR3 is 16 amino acids long. The germline gives CDR1 SGHAT, CDR2 FQNNGV. V lost 5 bases and J lost 7; bases outside the gene matches: 13. The CDR3 DNA reads TGTGCCAGCAGCCCTCCGGGACTAGTATCTTTGAATGAGCAGTTCTTC. Encoded protein: CASSPPGLVSLNEQFF.

This chain links TRBV29-1 with TRBJ2-3; 10 bases map to TRBD1. Germline-derived CDR1 and CDR2 are SQVTM and ANQGSEA. The CDR3 runs 16 residues. Trimming cost V 1 base and J 0 bases; bases outside gene matches: 4. In DNA form, the CDR3 reads TGCAGCGTTGAAGGTCGACAGGGGGCTAGCACAGATACGCAGTATTTT. Protein product: CSVEGRQGASTDTQYF.

The rearrangement joins TRBV2 to TRBJ1-2, with TRBD1 matching over 10 bases. The J segment lost 8 bases and the V segment lost 6 bases, leaving 12 bases of the junction unmatched. Germline loops: CDR1 SNHLY, CDR2 FYNNEI. The CDR3 has 15 amino acids. This CDR3 reads CASSTERDRGSGYTF. The CDR3 DNA is TGTGCCAGCAGCACAGAGCGGGACAGGGGCTCCGGCTACACCTTC.

The rearrangement links TRBV4-3 to TRBJ1-3; 10 bases match TRBD1. The CDR3 covers 18 residues. In germline, CDR1 is LGHNA, CDR2 YSLEER. Trimming took 4 bases from V and 0 from J; bases not matched to a gene: 9. CDR3 DNA sequence: TGCGCCAGCAGCCGCTCCGGGACAGGGGTTTACTCTGGAAACACCATATATTTT. Translated: CASSRSGTGVYSGNTIYF.

The chain carries TRBV2 and TRBJ2-7, with 8 nucleotides matching TRBD1. The CDR3 contains 12 residues. With 8 bases clipped from V and 4 bases from J, the junction kept 4 bases outside the gene matches. Germline CDR1 is SNHLY and CDR2 is FYNNEI. As DNA, the CDR3 is TGTGCCAGCGGGGACAGGTTTTACGAGCAGTACTTC. Protein sequence: CASGDRFYEQYF.

There are a few counts of this clone. A junction end diverges from the germline sequence, so it may reflect a read error. The V gene is TRBV11-3, the J gene TRBJ2-3, with D tentatively TRBD1 (6 bases). CDR1 and CDR2 (germline): SGHNT, YENEEA. The CDR3 is 14 amino acids. The CDR3 is CASSPPGGAQGPLF. The CDR3, as DNA: TGTGCCAGCAGCCCCCCAGGTGGGGCCCAGGGGCCCCTTTTT.

J is TRBJ2-2 and V is TRBV11-3, with 8 positions matching TRBD1. With V trimmed by 8 bases and J by 1 base, 3 bases remained unmatched. There are 14 residues in the CDR3. Looked up from germline, CDR1 is SGHNT and CDR2 is YENEEA. The CDR3 here is CASRTGMNTGELFF. The CDR3 coding sequence is TGTGCCAGCCGGACAGGGATGAACACCGGGGAGCTGTTTTTT. Full variable domain (missing parts from reference TRBV11-3 and TRBJ2-2): EAGVVQSPRYKIIEKKQPVAFWCNPISGHNTLYWYLQNLGQGPELLIRYENEEAVDDSQLPKDRFSAERLKGVDSTLKIQPAELGDSAVYLCASRTGMNTGELFFGEGSRLTVL.